The rows below give T cell receptor beta chains drawn from one sample of a study of CD8+ T cells in alopecia areata. Sequencing was performed with immunoSEQ multiplex PCR; in TCRdb, only in-frame clones are kept and a portion is missing. Among almost 35,000 clones listed, approximately 58% were seen once. The specimen was NKG2D-high CD8+ T cells sorted from blood. The source is a human donor with alopecia areata. The CDR3 runs from the conserved cysteine through the conserved F or W. A D gene is named only where the DNA matches it firmly. Clone size appears in some rows only: once, few, many, or a class for an expanded clone.

size	V	D	J	CDR3	DNA
-	TRBV19	TRBD1	TRBJ1-2	CASDNPRDRGLYYGYTF	TGTGCCAGTGATAACCCCCGGGACAGGGGGTTATACTATGGCTACACCTTC
-	TRBV6-1	-	TRBJ2-6	CASSEAEHGANVLTF	TGTGCCAGCAGTGAAGCGGAGCATGGGGCCAACGTCCTGACTTTC
-	TRBV29-1	TRBD1	TRBJ1-2	CSVPPTGNYGYTF	TGCAGCGTCCCCCCGACAGGGAACTATGGCTACACCTTC
few	TRBV5-1	-	TRBJ1-2	CASSSDSHGYTF	TGCGCCAGCAGCTCGGACAGCCATGGCTACACCTTC
-	TRBV6-5	-	TRBJ2-1	CASSYSTYNEQFF	TGTGCCAGCAGTTACTCGACTTACAATGAGCAGTTCTTC
-	TRBV6-5	-	TRBJ2-2	CASSYSSGGELFF	TGTGCCAGCAGTTACTCTTCGGGCGGGGAGCTGTTTTTT
-	TRBV7-2	TRBD1	TRBJ2-7	CASSFWDRVPYEQYF	TGTGCCAGCAGCTTCTGGGACAGGGTCCCCTACGAGCAGTACTTC
once	TRBV7-9	-	TRBJ2-1	CASSLGNEQFF	TGTGCCAGCAGCTTGGGCAATGAGCAGTTCTTC
-	TRBV25-1	-	TRBJ2-5	CASSETPLQETQYF	TGTGCCAGCAGTGAGACCCCGTTACAAGAGACCCAGTACTTC
-	TRBV6-5	TRBD1	TRBJ2-7	CASSELGTVYEQYF	TGTGCCAGCAGTGAATTGGGGACAGTCTACGAGCAGTACTTC
few	TRBV2	-	TRBJ2-7	CASRAGSTYEQYF	TGTGCCAGCCGGGCAGGGAGCACCTACGAGCAGTACTTC
few	TRBV27	-	TRBJ2-7	CASGRGYEQYF	TGTGCCAGCGGTCGGGGGTACGAGCAGTACTTC
few	TRBV7-6	-	TRBJ2-2	CASSLYPSGTGNTGELFF	TGTGCCAGCAGCTTATATCCTAGCGGGACAGGAAACACCGGGGAGCTGTTTTTT